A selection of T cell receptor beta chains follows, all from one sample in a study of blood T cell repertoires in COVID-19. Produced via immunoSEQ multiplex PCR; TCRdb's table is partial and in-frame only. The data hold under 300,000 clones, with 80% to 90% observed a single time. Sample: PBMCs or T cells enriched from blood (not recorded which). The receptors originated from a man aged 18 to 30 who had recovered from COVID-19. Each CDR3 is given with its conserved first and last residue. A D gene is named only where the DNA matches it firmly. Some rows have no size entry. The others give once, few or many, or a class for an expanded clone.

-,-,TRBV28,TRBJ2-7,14,CASSQLGPDYEQYF,TGTGCCAGCAGTCAACTAGGCCCAGACTACGAGCAGTACTTC
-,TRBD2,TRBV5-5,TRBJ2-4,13,CASIRSGEEIQYF,TGTGCCAGCATACGGAGCGGGGAGGAGATTCAGTACTTC
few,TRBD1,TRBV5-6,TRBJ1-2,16,CASSFAPATGNYGYTF,TGTGCCAGCAGCTTCGCCCCGGCGACAGGGAACTATGGCTACACCTTC
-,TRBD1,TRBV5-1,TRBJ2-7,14,CASSAGQGRYEQYF,TGCGCCAGCAGCGCGGGACAGGGGAGGTACGAGCAGTACTTC
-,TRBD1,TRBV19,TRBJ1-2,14,CASNDRQGPYGYTF,TGTGCCAGTAACGACAGACAGGGCCCCTATGGCTACACCTTC
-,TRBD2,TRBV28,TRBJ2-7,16,CASSPLPSGSKNEQYF,TGTGCCAGCAGCCCCCTTCCTAGCGGGAGTAAGAACGAGCAGTACTTC
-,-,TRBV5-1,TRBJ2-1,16,CASSLDVGGFFNEQFF,TGCGCCAGCAGCTTGGACGTGGGAGGTTTCTTTAATGAGCAGTTCTTC
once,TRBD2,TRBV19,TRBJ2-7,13,CASREDSSYEQYF,TGTGCCTCCCGGGAGGATTCCTCCTACGAGCAGTACTTC
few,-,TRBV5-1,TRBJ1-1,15,CASSPRVGEDTEAFF,TGCGCCAGCAGCCCCCGAGTGGGGGAGGACACTGAAGCTTTCTTT
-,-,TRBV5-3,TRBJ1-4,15,CARSPTGPSNEKLFF,TGTGCCAGAAGCCCAACGGGTCCATCTAATGAAAAACTGTTTTTT
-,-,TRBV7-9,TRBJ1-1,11,CASSLGTEAFF,TGTGCCAGCAGCCTAGGGACAGAAGCTTTCTTT
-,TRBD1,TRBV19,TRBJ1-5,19,CASSIEVLTGGAGNQPQHF,TGTGCCAGTAGTATAGAAGTTTTAACAGGGGGCGCCGGAAATCAACCCCAGCATTTT
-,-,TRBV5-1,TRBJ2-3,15,CASSFQGSSTDTQYF,TGCGCCAGCAGCTTTCAGGGATCAAGCACAGATACGCAGTATTTT
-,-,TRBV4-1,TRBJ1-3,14,CASSQDTWGNTIYF,TGCGCCAGCAGCCAAGACACTTGGGGAAACACCATATATTTT
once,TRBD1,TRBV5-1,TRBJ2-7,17,CASSLTTHDRGAYEQYF,TGCGCCAGCAGCCTAACTACCCACGACAGGGGAGCCTACGAGCAGTACTTC
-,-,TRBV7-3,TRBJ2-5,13,CASSLTGGETQYF,TGTGCCAGCAGCTTGACAGGTGGTGAGACCCAGTACTTC
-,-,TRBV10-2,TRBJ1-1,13,CASSEYRATEAFF,TGCGCCAGCAGTGAGTACAGGGCCACTGAAGCTTTCTTT
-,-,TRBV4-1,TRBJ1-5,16,CASSQASGTVGQPQHF,TGCGCCAGCAGCCAAGCTTCCGGGACTGTGGGGCAGCCCCAGCATTTT
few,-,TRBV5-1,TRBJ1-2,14,CASSLGQRDYGYTF,TGCGCCAGCAGCTTGGGTCAGAGGGACTATGGCTACACCTTC
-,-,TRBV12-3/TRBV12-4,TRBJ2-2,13,CASSVGLAGELFF,TGTGCCAGCAGTGTAGGGTTAGCCGGGGAGCTGTTTTTT
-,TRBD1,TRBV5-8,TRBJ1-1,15,CASSFWTGANTEAFF,TGTGCCAGCAGCTTTTGGACAGGGGCGAACACTGAAGCTTTCTTT
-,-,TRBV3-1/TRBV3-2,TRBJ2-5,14,CASSQVAQQETQYF,TGTGCCAGCAGCCAAGTAGCTCAGCAAGAGACCCAGTACTTC
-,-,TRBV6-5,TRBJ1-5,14,CASSYRRGNQPQHF,TGTGCCAGCAGTTACCGGCGGGGCAATCAGCCCCAGCATTTT
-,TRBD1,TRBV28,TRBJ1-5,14,CASSLGQGNQPQHF,TGTGCCAGCAGCTTAGGACAGGGTAACCAGCCCCAGCATTTT
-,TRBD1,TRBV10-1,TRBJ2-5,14,CASNGQEGRKTQYF,TGCGCCAGCAACGGACAGGAAGGACGGAAGACCCAGTACTTC
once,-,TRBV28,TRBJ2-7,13,CAISTGISYEQYF,TGTGCCATTTCGACAGGTATATCGTACGAGCAGTACTTC
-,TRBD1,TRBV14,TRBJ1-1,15,CASSQTDRANTEAFF,TGTGCCAGCAGCCAAACGGACAGGGCAAACACTGAAGCTTTCTTT
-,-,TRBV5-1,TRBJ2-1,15,CASSLYSGSYNEQFF,TGCGCCAGCAGCTTGTATAGCGGTTCCTACAATGAGCAGTTCTTC
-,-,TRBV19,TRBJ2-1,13,CASCAGSDNEQFF,TGTGCCAGTTGCGCGGGGAGCGACAATGAGCAGTTCTTC
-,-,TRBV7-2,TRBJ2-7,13,CASSLSTDYEQYF,TGTGCCAGCAGCTTAAGCACAGACTACGAGCAGTACTTC
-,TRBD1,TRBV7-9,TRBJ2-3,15,CASSSTGVELGTQYF,TGTGCCAGCAGCTCCACAGGGGTCGAGTTGGGTACGCAGTATTTT
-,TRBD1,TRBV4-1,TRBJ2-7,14,CASSQGQGADEQYF,TGCGCCAGCAGCCAGGGACAGGGGGCAGACGAGCAGTACTTC
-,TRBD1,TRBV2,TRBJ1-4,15,CASNLGGQNNEKLFF,TGTGCCAGCAACTTAGGGGGACAGAATAATGAAAAACTGTTTTTT
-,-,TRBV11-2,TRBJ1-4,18,CASSSYLGRQDLMKKLFF,TGTGCCAGCAGCTCATACCTAGGGAGACAGGACCTCATGAAAAAACTGTTTTTT
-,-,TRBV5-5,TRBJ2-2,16,CASSPPGLAGPGELFF,TGTGCCAGCAGCCCTCCGGGACTCGCGGGACCCGGGGAGCTGTTTTTT